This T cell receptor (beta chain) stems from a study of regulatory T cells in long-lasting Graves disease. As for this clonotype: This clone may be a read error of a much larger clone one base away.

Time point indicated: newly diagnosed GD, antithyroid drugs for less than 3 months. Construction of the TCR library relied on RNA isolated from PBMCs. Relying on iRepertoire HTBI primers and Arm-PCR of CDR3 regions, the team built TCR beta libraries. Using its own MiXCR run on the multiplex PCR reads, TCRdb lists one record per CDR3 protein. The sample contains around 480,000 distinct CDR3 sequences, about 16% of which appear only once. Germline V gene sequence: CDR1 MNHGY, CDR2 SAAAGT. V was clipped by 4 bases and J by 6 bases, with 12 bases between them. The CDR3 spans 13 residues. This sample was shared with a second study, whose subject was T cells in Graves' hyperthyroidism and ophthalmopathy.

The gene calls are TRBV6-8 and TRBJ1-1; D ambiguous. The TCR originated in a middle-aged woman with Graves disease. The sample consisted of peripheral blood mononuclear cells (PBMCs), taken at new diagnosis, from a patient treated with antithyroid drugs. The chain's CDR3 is CASSSASTAEAFF. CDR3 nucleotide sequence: TGTGCCAGCAGTTCGGCATCAACGGCTGAAGCTTTCTTT.